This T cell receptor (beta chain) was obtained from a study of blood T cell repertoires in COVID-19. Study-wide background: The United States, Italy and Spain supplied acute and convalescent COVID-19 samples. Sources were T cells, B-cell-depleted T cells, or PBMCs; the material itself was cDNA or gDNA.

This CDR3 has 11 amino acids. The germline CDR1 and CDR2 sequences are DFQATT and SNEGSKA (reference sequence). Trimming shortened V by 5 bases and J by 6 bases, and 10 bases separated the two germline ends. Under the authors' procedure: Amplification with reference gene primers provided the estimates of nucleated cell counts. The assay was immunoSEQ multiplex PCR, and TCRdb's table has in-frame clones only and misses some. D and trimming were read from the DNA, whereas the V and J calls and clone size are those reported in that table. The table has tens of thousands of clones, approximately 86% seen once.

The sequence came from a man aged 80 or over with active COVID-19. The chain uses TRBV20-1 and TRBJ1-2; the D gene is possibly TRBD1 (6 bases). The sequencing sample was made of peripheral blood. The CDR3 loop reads CSARDTHGYTF. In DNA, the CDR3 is TGCAGTGCTCGGGACACCCATGGCTACACCTTC.